A selection of T cell receptor beta chains follows, all from one sample in a study of shared clonotypes between healthy human individuals. The table came from immunoSEQ multiplex PCR; TCRdb's copy has only in-frame clones and leaves some out. Of 100,000 to 120,000 clones listed, around 65% are singletons. The sequenced material came from memory CD8+ T cells sorted from blood. The receptors here all came from a woman under 40 in good health. Both conserved end residues are part of each CDR3. A D gene is named only where the DNA matches it firmly. Size is stated for part of the rows, as once, few or many counts, or as a class when the clone is expanded.

>few|TRBD1|TRBV28|TRBJ2-7
TGTGCCAGCAGTCCCCCGGGACAGGGGGCAAAAAACGAGCAGTACTTC
CASSPPGQGAKNEQYF
>-|TRBD1|TRBV29-1|TRBJ2-1
TGCAGCGTTGAAAGGGACAGCTACAATGAGCAGTTCTTC
CSVERDSYNEQFF
>-|-|TRBV6-4|TRBJ1-1
TGTGCCAGCACCCGCGAGATGGGAATGAACACTGAAGCTTTCTTT
CASTREMGMNTEAFF
>many|-|TRBV5-1|TRBJ1-2
TGCGCCAGCAGCTTGCAACAGGGAAGCGGCTACACCTTC
CASSLQQGSGYTF
>many|-|TRBV12-2|TRBJ2-7
TGTGCAAGTCGCTTCCGGGACTACCTCTACGAGCAGTACTTC
CASRFRDYLYEQYF
>-|-|TRBV28|TRBJ2-7
TGTGCCAGCAGTTTATGCACAGCGCAGATTGTATCTTACGAGCAGTACTTC
CASSLCTAQIVSYEQYF
>few|-|TRBV28|TRBJ1-5
TGTGCCAGCAGTTCCCCAGTTAAAGCTAGCAATCAGCCCCAGCATTTT
CASSSPVKASNQPQHF
>-|-|TRBV9|TRBJ2-1
TGTGCCAGCAGCGTGGACCTATACAATGAGCAGTTCTTC
CASSVDLYNEQFF
>-|TRBD1|TRBV5-4|TRBJ2-7
TGTGCCAGCAGCATAGGGACAGTGGGACATACCTACGAGCAGTACTTC
CASSIGTVGHTYEQYF
>-|-|TRBV27|TRBJ1-2
TGTGCCAGCAGACCTACTTTGGACCCGAATAACTATGGCTACACCTTC
CASRPTLDPNNYGYTF
>-|-|TRBV13|TRBJ2-7
TGTGCCAGCAGCTCAGGGACCAACTCCTACGAGCAGTACTTC
CASSSGTNSYEQYF
>once|TRBD2|TRBV28|TRBJ2-7
TGTGCCAGCAGTTTTCAATTTAGCGGGAGAATGTCCTACGAGCAGTACTTC
CASSFQFSGRMSYEQYF
>-|TRBD2|TRBV4-2|TRBJ2-7
TGTGCCAGCAGCCCTCAACTAGCGTATGACTACGAGCAGTACTTC
CASSPQLAYDYEQYF
>-|-|TRBV10-3|TRBJ2-1
TGTGCCATCAGTGAGCCCCGTGGGCCCAATGAGCAGTTCTTC
CAISEPRGPNEQFF
>-|TRBD2|TRBV6-5|TRBJ2-1
TGTGCCAGCAGACCCCGGGGGGGTCTAAATGAGCAGTTCTTC
CASRPRGGLNEQFF
>-|TRBD2|TRBV7-2|TRBJ2-7
TGTGCCAGCAGCCAGAGCCCAGCGGGAGGAGGCTACGAGCAGTACTTC
CASSQSPAGGGYEQYF
>few|-|TRBV19|TRBJ2-3
TGTGCCAGTAGGCCAGGGAATGGGGATACGCAGTATTTT
CASRPGNGDTQYF
>many|-|TRBV5-5|TRBJ2-2
TGTGCCAGCAGCCTGCTGGGACCAAACACCGGGGAGCTGTTTTTT
CASSLLGPNTGELFF
>many|TRBD1|TRBV6-1|TRBJ2-7
TGTGCCAGCAGTGAAGCACAGGGGGGCTCCTACGAGCAGTACTTC
CASSEAQGGSYEQYF
>-|-|TRBV5-4|TRBJ2-7
TGTGCCAGCAGCTTGGACCGGACTAACTCCTACGAGCAGTACTTC
CASSLDRTNSYEQYF
>-|-|TRBV19|TRBJ2-3
TGTGCCAGTAGTATAGAGGAGCCCACTCAAGATACGCAGTATTTT
CASSIEEPTQDTQYF
>-|TRBD2|TRBV19|TRBJ2-7
TGTGCCAGTAGTATAGAAAGCGGGGTCTCCTACGAGCAGTACTTC
CASSIESGVSYEQYF
>-|-|TRBV7-9|TRBJ2-1
TGTGCCAGCAGCCCCCTCGCCGGACTTCCATACAATGAGCAGTTCTTC
CASSPLAGLPYNEQFF
>-|-|TRBV29-1|TRBJ2-1
TGCAGCGTTGAACCACGAGCGGTCTCCTCTCACAATGAGCAGTTCTTC
CSVEPRAVSSHNEQFF
>few|-|TRBV2|TRBJ1-5
TGTGCCGGGGGGGGCCGGATCAATCAGCCCCAGCATTTT
CAGGGRINQPQHF
>-|-|TRBV13|TRBJ2-7
TGTGCCAGCAGCCCCTCTCACGAGCAGTACTTC
CASSPSHEQYF
>-|-|TRBV7-9|TRBJ1-2
TGTGCCAGCAGCTTAGCTCTTACAGGTGATGGCTACACCTTC
CASSLALTGDGYTF
>few|-|TRBV7-9|TRBJ2-2
TGTGCCAGCACAGGGAACACCGGGGAGCTGTTTTTT
CASTGNTGELFF
>-|-|TRBV6-6|TRBJ1-5
TGTGCCAGCAGTTACACGGACAATCAGCCCCAGCATTTT
CASSYTDNQPQHF
>-|-|TRBV28|TRBJ1-1
TGTGCCAGCAGTCCTCACAGGGATCGGTACACTGAAGCTTTCTTT
CASSPHRDRYTEAFF
>-|-|TRBV15|TRBJ2-6
TGTGCCACCAGCAGAGATGGTGAGAGCCACTCTGGGGCCAACGTCCTGACTTTC
CATSRDGESHSGANVLTF
>-|TRBD1|TRBV7-9|TRBJ2-5
TGTGCCAGCAGCTTACGGGACAGGGGGCTGGAGGAGACCCAGTACTTC
CASSLRDRGLEETQYF
>-|-|TRBV19|TRBJ2-5
TGTGCCAGTAGTGCCCTGCGGGGCGGGGAGACCCAGTACTTC
CASSALRGGETQYF
>-|TRBD1|TRBV9|TRBJ1-3
TGTGCCAGCAGCACCCGCGGGACAGAATCCCAAAACTCTGGAAACACCATATATTTT
CASSTRGTESQNSGNTIYF
>few|TRBD2|TRBV9|TRBJ2-3
TGTGCCAGCAGCCCTACTAGCGGGAGGGGGAATACGCAGTATTTT
CASSPTSGRGNTQYF
>-|-|TRBV27|TRBJ2-7
TGTGCCAGCTTCCGCGACGGCGCCTACGAGCAGTACTTC
CASFRDGAYEQYF
>-|-|TRBV27|TRBJ2-2
TGTGCCAGCAGTTTCAGGGCAGGGAACACCGGGGAGCTGTTTTTT
CASSFRAGNTGELFF
>-|-|TRBV2|TRBJ1-1
TGTGCCAGCAGTCCCCGGAGATGGGGCGGGACAAAGAACACTGAAGCTTTCTTT
CASSPRRWGGTKNTEAFF
>-|-|TRBV19|TRBJ1-5
TGTGCCAGTAGTATTTCTTCGGACAGTTCCAGCAATCAGCCCCAGCATTTT
CASSISSDSSSNQPQHF
>few|-|TRBV9|TRBJ2-1
TGTGCCAGCAGCCCGAGGAGGGGACGGAGCTCCTACAATGAGCAGTTCTTC
CASSPRRGRSSYNEQFF
>-|-|TRBV5-1|TRBJ1-1
TGCGCCAGCCGAATTAAACCGGGACACGGGAACACTGAAGCTTTCTTT
CASRIKPGHGNTEAFF
>-|-|TRBV19|TRBJ2-3
TGTGCCAGTAGTATATGGTTGGGGGACATCACTAGCACAGATACGCAGTATTTT
CASSIWLGDITSTDTQYF
>many|-|TRBV25-1|TRBJ2-2
TGTGCCAGCAGTGGGATAGCCGGGAACACCGGGGAGCTGTTTTTT
CASSGIAGNTGELFF
>once|TRBD2|TRBV11-2|TRBJ2-7
TGTGCCAGCAGCTTTCGGGTAGCGGGGTCCTACGAGCAGTACTTC
CASSFRVAGSYEQYF
>-|-|TRBV2|TRBJ2-7
TGTGCCAGCCAGGGATGGATCCACGAGCAGTACTTC
CASQGWIHEQYF
>-|-|TRBV6-1|TRBJ2-7
TGTGCCAGCAGCCCACAGGGCCACGAGCAGTACTTC
CASSPQGHEQYF
>few|-|TRBV6-6|TRBJ2-7
TGTGCCAGCAGTCCCTACCGTGGGGAAGTCTACGAGCAGTACTTC
CASSPYRGEVYEQYF
>-|-|TRBV4-3|TRBJ2-7
TGCGCCAGCAGCCAAGATAGGGGCGGACCCTACGAGCAGTACTTC
CASSQDRGGPYEQYF
>-|TRBD2|TRBV28|TRBJ2-3
TGTGCCAGCAGTTTACAGCGGGGAGGGAGAAGGACAGATACGCAGTATTTT
CASSLQRGGRRTDTQYF
>-|TRBD1|TRBV7-2|TRBJ1-2
TGTGCCAGCAGCTTACCGGGACAGGGAAACTATGGCTACACCTTC
CASSLPGQGNYGYTF
>-|-|TRBV6-6|TRBJ2-5
TGTGCCAGCAGTCCTTTGGGGGGCCAAGAGACCCAGTACTTC
CASSPLGGQETQYF
>once|-|TRBV5-8|TRBJ2-5
TGTGCCAGCAGCTTGGGGATTTCTTACACAGAGACCCAGTACTTC
CASSLGISYTETQYF
>-|-|TRBV11-2|TRBJ2-5
TGTGCCAGCAGCGCCGGTGGAGGGGGGGCGGAGACCCAGTACTTC
CASSAGGGGAETQYF